The 20 T cell receptor beta chains below all came from one sample that was sequenced in a study of vaccination and CD4 T cells after COVID-19. Their cognate antigens are unknown. The treatment is: roughly 10-day PBMC culture with coronavirus spike peptide pools or control peptides (ViraFEST assay). With the Oncomine TCR Beta short-read assay, DNA from cultured CD4+ T cells was sequenced. TCRdb re-called the PCR reads with MiXCR, one entry per CDR3 protein. The sample carries about 13,000 distinct CDR3 sequences, approximately 74% recorded once. The specimen sequenced was CD4+ T cells from blood, cultured in vitro. The receptor set was obtained from a human donor who had recovered from COVID-19.

The chain employs TRBV14 and TRBJ1-5; maybe TRBD1 (6 bases). Germline V lookup: CDR1 SGHDN, CDR2 FVKESK. V lost 3 bases and J lost 7, with 10 bases in between. The CDR3 is made up of 13 amino acids. The CDR3, as DNA: TGTGCCAGCAGCCAGGGGGCCGGGCAGCCCCAGCATTTT. Protein sequence: CASSQGAGQPQHF. The complete variable domain, with remaining parts taken from reference TRBV14 and TRBJ1-5, reads EAGVTQFPSHSVIEKGQTVTLRCDPISGHDNLYWYRRVMGKEIKFLLHFVKESKQDESGMPNNRFLAERTGGTYSTLKVQPAELEDSGVYFCASSQGAGQPQHFGDGTRLSIL.

The genes are TRBV30 and TRBJ2-1; D perhaps matches TRBD2 (6 bases). There are 17 residues in the CDR3. V was trimmed by 2 bases and J by 0 bases, leaving 17 bases between them. Looked up from germline, CDR1 is GTSNPN and CDR2 is SVGIG (reference sequence). As DNA, the CDR3 is TGTGCCTGGAGTCGGGGCGGGAAGGGGAGCTCCTACAATGAGCAGTTCTTC. Amino acid sequence: CAWSRGGKGSSYNEQFF. The full variable domain, rest sourced from reference TRBV30 and TRBJ2-1, is SQTIHQWPATLVQPVGSPLSLECTVEGTSNPNLYWYRQAAGRGLQLLFYSVGIGQISSEVPQNLSASRPQDRQFILSSKKLLLSDSGFYLCAWSRGGKGSSYNEQFFGPGTRLTVL.

J is TRBJ2-1 and V is TRBV2; 10 positions match TRBD2. CDR1 SNHLY and CDR2 FYNNEI come from the germline V gene. The CDR3 has 15 amino acids. The V and J ends lost 2 bases and 6 bases, in that order; junction bases with no gene match: 4. CDR3 DNA sequence: TGTGCCAGCAGTGAAAGACTAGCGGGCACCAATGAGCAGTTCTTC. Its protein is CASSERLAGTNEQFF. Full variable domain (missing parts from reference TRBV2 and TRBJ2-1): EPEVTQTPSHQVTQMGQEVILRCVPISNHLYFYWYRQILGQKVEFLVSFYNNEISEKSEIFDDQFSVERPDGSNFTLKIRSTKLEDSAMYFCASSERLAGTNEQFFGPGTRLTVL.

CDR3 in amino acids: CSARFQREGKDEQFF. CDR3 DNA: TGCAGTGCTAGGTTCCAGCGGGAGGGGAAGGATGAGCAGTTCTTC. V usage is TRBV20-1 and J usage is TRBJ2-1, with 10 bases aligning to TRBD2. The CDR3 runs 15 residues. J gave up 8 bases and V 3 bases, and 10 bases lay outside the gene matches. Germline CDR1 and CDR2: DFQATT and SNEGSKA (reference sequence).

The V gene is TRBV20-1, the J gene TRBJ2-7, with TRBD2 matching over 10 bases. From germline, CDR1 is DFQATT and CDR2 SNEGSKA (reference sequence). J gave up 13 bases and V 3 bases, and 12 bases lay outside the gene matches. The CDR3 has 13 residues. Written as DNA, the CDR3 is TGCAGTGCTAGGCCCCCTTCTCCTAGCGGGAGTTACTTC. It yields the protein CSARPPSPSGSYF.

This clonotype turned up a few times. The V and J genes are TRBV12-3 or TRBV12-4 and TRBJ1-6; 11 nucleotides align to TRBD1. CDR3 length: 15 amino acids. J lost 7 bases, V lost 5 bases, and 4 bases had no gene match. The CDR3 DNA reads as TGTGCCAGCAGTCCCGGGGACAGGGGGAATTCACCCCTCCACTTT. It translates to CASSPGDRGNSPLHF.

J is TRBJ1-1 and V is TRBV6-2 or TRBV6-3; perhaps TRBD1 as D (5 bases). Trimming removed 2 bases from V and 0 bases from J, with 7 bases in between. The CDR3 has 14 amino acids. In germline, CDR1 is MNHEY, CDR2 SVGEGT. CDR3 coding DNA: TGTGCCAGCAGTTACCAACAGGTGAACACTGAAGCTTTCTTT. Its translation: CASSYQQVNTEAFF.

The chain recombines TRBV7-6 with TRBJ1-2; possibly TRBD1 for D (5 bases). CDR1 is SGHVS, CDR2 FNYEAQ, per germline. The V end was cut by 5 bases, the J end by 1 base, with 11 bases between. The CDR3 totals 14 residues. CDR3 in amino acids: CASSPRQNNYGYTF. As DNA, the CDR3 is TGTGCCAGCAGCCCCCGACAGAATAACTATGGCTACACCTTC.

This sequence joins TRBV6-2 or TRBV6-3 and TRBJ2-1, with no clear D. Between the trimmed V and J ends, which lost 8 bases and 10 bases, there was a span of 15 bases. Germline V gene lookup returns CDR1 MNHEY and CDR2 SVGEGT. The CDR3 runs 12 residues. This chain's CDR3 is CASAVAYREQFF. As DNA, the CDR3 is TGTGCCAGCGCGGTTGCCTACCGAGAGCAGTTCTTC.

The chain uses TRBV7-9 and TRBJ2-7; perhaps D is TRBD1 or TRBD2 (5 bases each). CDR3 size: 14 residues. Germline lookup yields CDR1 SEHNR and CDR2 FQNEAQ (reference sequence). V was trimmed by 5 bases and J by 3 bases, leaving 14 bases between them. For the CDR3, the DNA is TGTGCCAGCAGCCCCCCGGGACCGTACTACGAGCAGTACTTC. Its translation: CASSPPGPYYEQYF.

The J gene is TRBJ2-1, the V gene TRBV7-2; maybe TRBD2 (5 bases). Trimming took off 3 bases at V and 8 bases at J, with 17 bases between the two ends. CDR1 SGHTA and CDR2 FQGNSA come from the germline V gene. The CDR3 is 15 residues long. The CDR3 is CASSFRSGARDEQFF. CDR3 DNA: TGTGCCAGCAGCTTTCGCAGCGGAGCCCGCGATGAGCAGTTCTTC.

J is TRBJ1-1 and V is TRBV19; 7 bases line up with TRBD1. The J segment lost 1 base and the V segment lost 7 bases, leaving 9 bases of the junction unmatched. This CDR3 spans 15 amino acids. Germline CDR1 is LNHDA and CDR2 is SQIVND (reference sequence). The CDR3 DNA reads as TGTGCCAGTACCCAACGGGACAGCTCGAACACTGAAGCTTTCTTT. Amino acid sequence: CASTQRDSSNTEAFF.

CDR3 amino acids: CSAGSTGKYGYTF. CDR3 coding DNA: TGCAGTGCCGGCTCGACAGGGAAGTATGGCTACACCTTC. V usage is TRBV20-1 and J usage is TRBJ1-2, with 7 bases identical to TRBD1. V dropped 6 bases and J dropped 5; count of bases not matched to a gene: 9. The CDR3 has 13 amino acids. In germline, CDR1 is DFQATT, CDR2 SNEGSKA (reference sequence).

The chain links TRBV20-1 to TRBJ2-3; a weak D match, TRBD2 (5 bases). Trimming took 2 bases from V and 3 from J, leaving 9 bases between them. The germline V gene encodes CDR1 DFQATT and CDR2 SNEGSKA (reference sequence). This CDR3 has 13 amino acids. In DNA form, the CDR3 reads TGCAGTGCTAGAAAGGGCGGGACAGATACGCAGTATTTT. Amino acid sequence: CSARKGGTDTQYF.

The genes are TRBV6-5 and TRBJ2-3, with TRBD2 identical over 13 bases. The CDR3 runs to 18 residues. The V gene end was trimmed by 4 bases and the J gene end by 2 bases; junction bases not matched to a gene: 9. CDR1 MNHEY and CDR2 SVGAGI come from the germline V gene. The CDR3: CASSWGTGTSGTTDTQYF. In DNA, the CDR3 is TGTGCCAGCAGTTGGGGAACCGGGACTAGCGGGACCACAGATACGCAGTATTTT.

V gene TRBV6-1 combines with J gene TRBJ1-5; a weak D match, TRBD1 (5 bases). Germline V gene lookup returns CDR1 MNHNS and CDR2 SASEGT. This CDR3 has 13 amino acids. V lost 8 bases and J lost 2, with 10 bases in between. CDR3 nucleotide sequence: TGTGCCAGCTGGCAGGGAGGCAATCAGCCCCAGCATTTT. As protein: CASWQGGNQPQHF.

This clonotype is medium-sized by share. This chain links TRBV2 with TRBJ1-2, with 7 bases lining up with TRBD1. CDR1 is SNHLY, CDR2 FYNNEI, per germline. The CDR3 is 15 residues long. The V and J ends lost 3 bases and 6 bases, in that order; junction bases with no gene match: 10. The DNA for the CDR3 is TGTGCCAGCAGTGAGGGTAGACAGGGAATGGATGGCTACACCTTC. This gives the protein CASSEGRQGMDGYTF.

The chain carries TRBV6-1 and TRBJ1-3; D ambiguous. There are 15 residues in the CDR3. The germline CDR1 and CDR2 sequences are MNHNS and SASEGT. Trimming left V 5 bases short and J 4 bases short, with 15 bases between. The CDR3 loop is CASSPSRLRGNTIYF. Here the CDR3 DNA reads TGTGCCAGCAGTCCTAGCCGACTTAGAGGAAACACCATATATTTT.

This clonotype came up once. The gene calls are TRBV29-1 and TRBJ2-5; D ambiguous. Germline CDR1 is SQVTM and CDR2 is ANQGSEA. Trimming removed 6 bases at V and 7 bases at J, with 15 bases between. This CDR3 contains 12 residues. The DNA of the CDR3 is TGCAGCGTCCGGGCCCAGGAGATGACCCAGTACTTC. Encoded protein: CSVRAQEMTQYF.

V gene TRBV27 combines with J gene TRBJ1-1; 11 bases match TRBD1. This CDR3 is built from 16 residues. Germline CDR1 is MNHEY and CDR2 is SMNVEV (reference sequence). Trimming at V came to 7 bases and at J to 3 bases, leaving 10 bases not matched to a gene. The CDR3 sequence is CASTRDRGDLDTEAFF. As DNA, the CDR3 is TGTGCCAGCACCCGGGACAGGGGGGATTTGGACACTGAAGCTTTCTTT.